The source of this TCR beta chain is a study of CD4 and CD8 cells across lung adenocarcinoma regions. The V gene's germline CDR1 is MNHEY and CDR2 SVGAGI. V was shortened by 0 bases and J by 7 bases, with 13 bases between the two germline ends. The CDR3 runs to 15 residues. Each CDR3 protein is one row after TCRdb ran MiXCR on the PCR reads. Among about 19,000 distinct CDR3 sequences listed, around half were seen once. The source is a female donor with lung adenocarcinoma. The CD4 and CD8 labels of this study may be unreliable. The material sequenced was CD8+ T cells from the center of a lung tumor. The genes are TRBV6-5 and TRBJ2-1; D ambiguous. The CDR3 bases are TGTGCCAGCAGTTACTCGTTGGCCCGAGAAAATGAGCAGTTCTTC. Protein: CASSYSLARENEQFF.